The entry that follows covers one T cell receptor (beta chain) sequence. Original processing notes: Using reference gene primer amplification, nucleated cell counts were estimated. Profiled with immunoSEQ multiplex PCR; TCRdb holds only in-frame clones, not every one. V and J calls and clone size are those listed in that table; D and trimming were worked out from the DNA. The table lists around 200,000 clones, less than 85% of them singletons. Germline CDR1 and CDR2: LNHNV and YYDKDF (reference sequence). The ends were cut back, 0 bases at V and 4 bases at J, with 20 bases in the middle. There are 18 residues in the CDR3. The record originates from a study of blood T cell repertoires in COVID-19. Study in general: T cells, B-cell-depleted T cells, or PBMCs provided the cDNA or gDNA that served as material.

This chain links TRBV15 with TRBJ2-3; D is possibly TRBD1 (6 bases). Material: peripheral blood. The sequence was collected from a woman aged 45-60 years with acute or convalescent COVID-19. CDR3 residues: CATSRDRPHRVSPDTQYF. CDR3 DNA sequence: TGTGCCACCAGCAGAGATCGGCCCCACAGGGTGAGCCCAGATACGCAGTATTTT.